This is a list of T cell receptor beta chains from one sample in a study of blood T cell repertoires in COVID-19. Data came from immunoSEQ multiplex PCR; TCRdb stores just in-frame clones and leaves some out. The table records roughly 69,000 clones, roughly three quarters of them present only once. The sequenced material came from peripheral blood. These receptors all stem from a man between 60 and 70 years old with COVID-19, enrolled during active disease. CDR3s include the opening cysteine and the closing phenylalanine or tryptophan. The order of the fields is D gene, clone size, V gene, J gene, CDR3 DNA, CDR3 protein. D genes are given only for firm matches. Clone sizes are given selectively: once, few, many, or a class where the clone is expanded.

-	-	TRBV27	TRBJ2-5	TGTGCCAGGCGGAGGGAGACCCAGTACTTC	CARRRETQYF
-	-	TRBV3-1/TRBV3-2	TRBJ2-3	TGTGCCAGCAGCCACAGGGGTAGGAGGACAGATACGCAGTATTTT	CASSHRGRRTDTQYF
-	-	TRBV3-1/TRBV3-2	TRBJ1-1	TGTGCCAGCAGCCTCACATCGAACACTGAAGCTTTCTTT	CASSLTSNTEAFF
TRBD2	once	TRBV7-6	TRBJ2-5	TGTGCCAGCGCATCTAGCGGGGGGTCACAAGAGACCCAGTACTTC	CASASSGGSQETQYF
TRBD1	few	TRBV5-6	TRBJ1-3	TGTGCCAGCACCTGGCAGGGGGGTAGCTCTGGAAACACCATATATTTT	CASTWQGGSSGNTIYF
TRBD1	-	TRBV18	TRBJ1-3	TGTGCCAGCTCGCTACAGGGGCGCGGAAACACCATATATTTT	CASSLQGRGNTIYF
TRBD1	-	TRBV12-3/TRBV12-4	TRBJ2-7	TGTGCCAGCAGCGGACAGGGGCGAAGGGAGCAGTACTTC	CASSGQGRREQYF
TRBD1	once	TRBV6-5	TRBJ2-5	TGTGCCAGCAGTTACTCCAGGGGGGAGACCCAGTACTTC	CASSYSRGETQYF
-	-	TRBV2	TRBJ1-1	TGTGCCAGCAGTTACTATCCGAACACTGAAGCTTTCTTT	CASSYYPNTEAFF
-	-	TRBV7-9	TRBJ1-3	TGTGCCAGCAGCTTAGGGGGACACCGAAACACCATATATTTT	CASSLGGHRNTIYF
-	-	TRBV6-6	TRBJ1-3	TGTGCCAGCAGTACCGACAGTGGAAACACCATATATTTT	CASSTDSGNTIYF
-	-	TRBV6-5	TRBJ2-3	TGTGCCAGCAGTTACTCTGGGCGGGGCAAAGATACGCAGTATTTT	CASSYSGRGKDTQYF
TRBD2	-	TRBV7-9	TRBJ2-1	TGTGCCAGCAGCTTAATTAGGCGGGGGGACAATGAGCAGTTCTTC	CASSLIRRGDNEQFF
TRBD2	-	TRBV10-3	TRBJ2-3	TGTGCCATCAGTGTAAGCGGGAGATCCGCAGATACGCAGTATTTT	CAISVSGRSADTQYF
-	-	TRBV5-1	TRBJ1-1	TGCGCCAGCAGCGGAATACAGGGGAACACTGAAGCTTTCTTT	CASSGIQGNTEAFF
-	-	TRBV18	TRBJ2-5	TGTGCCAGCTCACCGGACTTAAGGGAGACCCAGTACTTC	CASSPDLRETQYF
TRBD2	once	TRBV29-1	TRBJ2-3	TGCAGCGTTCCCCGTTACGACGAAATACTAGCGGGAGGTAGCACAGATACGCAGTATTTT	CSVPRYDEILAGGSTDTQYF
TRBD1	-	TRBV19	TRBJ1-2	TGTGCCAGTAGCGGGACAGAGAGGGATGGCTACACCTTC	CASSGTERDGYTF
TRBD1	-	TRBV9	TRBJ1-5	TGTGCCAGCAGCGTGACAGGGGGCAACAATCAGCCCCAGCATTTT	CASSVTGGNNQPQHF
TRBD1	-	TRBV27	TRBJ1-2	TGTGCCAGCAGTTCCCGAAGACAGGGCTATGGCTACACCTTC	CASSSRRQGYGYTF
-	-	TRBV5-1	TRBJ1-2	TGCGCCAGCAGGACAGTGGACTATGGCTACACCTTC	CASRTVDYGYTF
TRBD1	once	TRBV7-9	TRBJ2-1	TGTGGGCCCGGACAGGGGGTCAATGAGCAGTTCTTC	CGPGQGVNEQFF
-	-	TRBV6-5	TRBJ2-2	TGTGCCAGCCCCGGGCCGGAGGGCACCGGGGAGCTGTTTTTT	CASPGPEGTGELFF
TRBD1	-	TRBV5-1	TRBJ1-4	TGCGCCAGCAGCTTGGAGGGTCTTGGGCAGGGGGCAAAAGAAAAACTGTTTTTT	CASSLEGLGQGAKEKLFF
TRBD1	-	TRBV9	TRBJ1-4	TGTGCCAGCAGCGGGACAGGGGGCTCAAATGAAAAACTGTTTTTT	CASSGTGGSNEKLFF
-	few	TRBV5-1	TRBJ2-1	TGCGCCAGCAGGGACAGCCCCGACAATGAGCAGTTCTTC	CASRDSPDNEQFF
-	-	TRBV27	TRBJ2-2	TGTGCCAGCAGTGGGGTAGTGACAGTAAACACCGGGGAGCTGTTTTTT	CASSGVVTVNTGELFF
-	-	TRBV30	TRBJ1-6	TGTGCCTGGAAAGGACAAGGGAATTCACCCCTCCACTTT	CAWKGQGNSPLHF
-	-	TRBV10-1	TRBJ2-7	TGCGCCAGCCTACACGAGCAGTACTTC	CASLHEQYF
TRBD1	once	TRBV18	TRBJ1-4	TGTGCCAGCTCCCTGGACAGGAATGAAAAACTGTTTTTT	CASSLDRNEKLFF